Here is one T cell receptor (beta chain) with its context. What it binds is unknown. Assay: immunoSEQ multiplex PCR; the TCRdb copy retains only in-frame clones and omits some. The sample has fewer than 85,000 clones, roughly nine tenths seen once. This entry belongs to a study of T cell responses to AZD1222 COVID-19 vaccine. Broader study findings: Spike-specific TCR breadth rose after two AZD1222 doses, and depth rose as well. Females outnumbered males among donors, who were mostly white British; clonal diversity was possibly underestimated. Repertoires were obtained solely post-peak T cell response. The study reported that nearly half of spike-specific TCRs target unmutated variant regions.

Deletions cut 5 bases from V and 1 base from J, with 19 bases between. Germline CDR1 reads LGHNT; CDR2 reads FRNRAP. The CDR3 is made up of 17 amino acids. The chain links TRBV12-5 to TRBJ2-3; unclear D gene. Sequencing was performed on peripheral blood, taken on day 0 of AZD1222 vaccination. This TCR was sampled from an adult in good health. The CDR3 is CASGKFPDGSGTDTQYF. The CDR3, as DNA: TGTGCTAGTGGTAAATTTCCGGACGGATCAGGCACAGATACGCAGTATTTT.